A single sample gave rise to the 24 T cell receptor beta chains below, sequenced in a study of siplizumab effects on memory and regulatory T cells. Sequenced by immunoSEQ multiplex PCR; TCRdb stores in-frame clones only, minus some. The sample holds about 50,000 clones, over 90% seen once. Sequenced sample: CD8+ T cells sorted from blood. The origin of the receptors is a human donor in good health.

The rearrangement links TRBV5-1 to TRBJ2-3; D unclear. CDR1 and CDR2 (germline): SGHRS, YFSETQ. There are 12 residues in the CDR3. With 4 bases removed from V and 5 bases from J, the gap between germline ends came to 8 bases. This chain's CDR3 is CASSPAVDTQYF. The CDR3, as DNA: TGCGCCAGCAGCCCGGCGGTAGATACGCAGTATTTT.

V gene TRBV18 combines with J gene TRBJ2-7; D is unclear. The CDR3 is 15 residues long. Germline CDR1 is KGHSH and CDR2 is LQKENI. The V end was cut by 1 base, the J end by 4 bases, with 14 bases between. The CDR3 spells CASSPRESGRYEQYF. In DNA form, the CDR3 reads TGTGCCAGCTCACCACGGGAAAGTGGTAGATACGAGCAGTACTTC. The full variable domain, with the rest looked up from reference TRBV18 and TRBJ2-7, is NAGVMQNPRHLVRRRGQEARLRCSPMKGHSHVYWYRQLPEEGLKFMVYLQKENIIDESGMPKERFSAEFPKEGPSILRIQQVVRGDSAAYFCASSPRESGRYEQYFGPGTRLTVT.

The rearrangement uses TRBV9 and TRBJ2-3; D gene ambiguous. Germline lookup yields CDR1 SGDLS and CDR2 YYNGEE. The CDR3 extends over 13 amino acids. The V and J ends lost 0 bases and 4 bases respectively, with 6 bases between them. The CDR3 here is CASSVGSSDTQYF. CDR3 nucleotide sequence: TGTGCCAGCAGCGTAGGTTCGTCAGATACGCAGTATTTT.

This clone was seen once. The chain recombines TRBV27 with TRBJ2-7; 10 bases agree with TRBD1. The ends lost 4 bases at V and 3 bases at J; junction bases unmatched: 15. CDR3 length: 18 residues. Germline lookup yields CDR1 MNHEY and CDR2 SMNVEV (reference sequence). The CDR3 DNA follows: TGTGCCAGCAGTTATGACCGACAGGGGGCTCATGGGGTCTACGAGCAGTACTTC. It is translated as CASSYDRQGAHGVYEQYF.

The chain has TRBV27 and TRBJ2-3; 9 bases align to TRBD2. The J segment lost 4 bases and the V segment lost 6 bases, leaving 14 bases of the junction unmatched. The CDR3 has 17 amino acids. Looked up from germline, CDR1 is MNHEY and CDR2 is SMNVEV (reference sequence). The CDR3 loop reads CASSFTLTLAGADTQYF. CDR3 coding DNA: TGTGCCAGCAGCTTCACATTGACTTTAGCGGGAGCAGATACGCAGTATTTT.

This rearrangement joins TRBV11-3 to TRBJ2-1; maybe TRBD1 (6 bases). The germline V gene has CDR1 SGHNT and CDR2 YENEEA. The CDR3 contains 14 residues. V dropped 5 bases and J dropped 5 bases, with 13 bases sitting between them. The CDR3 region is CASSHPGENNEQFF. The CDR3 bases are TGTGCCAGCAGCCACCCAGGGGAGAACAATGAGCAGTTCTTC.

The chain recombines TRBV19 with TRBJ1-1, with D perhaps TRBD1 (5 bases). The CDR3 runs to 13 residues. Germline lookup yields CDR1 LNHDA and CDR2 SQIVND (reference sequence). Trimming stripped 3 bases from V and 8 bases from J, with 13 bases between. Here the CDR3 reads CASSINQGREAFF. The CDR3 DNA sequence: TGTGCCAGTAGTATTAATCAGGGACGGGAAGCTTTCTTT.

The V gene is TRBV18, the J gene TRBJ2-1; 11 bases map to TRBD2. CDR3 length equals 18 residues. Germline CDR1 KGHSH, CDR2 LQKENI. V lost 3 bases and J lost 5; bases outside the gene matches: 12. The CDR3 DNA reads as TGTGCCAGCTCACCCCAAAGACCCGGGACTAGCGGACACAATGAGCAGTTCTTC. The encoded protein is CASSPQRPGTSGHNEQFF.

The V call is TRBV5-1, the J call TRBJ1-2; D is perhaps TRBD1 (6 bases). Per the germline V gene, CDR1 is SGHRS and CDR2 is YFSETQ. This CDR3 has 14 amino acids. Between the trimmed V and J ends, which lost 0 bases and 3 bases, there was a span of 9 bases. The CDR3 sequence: CASSLGTADYGYTF. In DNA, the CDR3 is TGCGCCAGCAGCTTGGGGACAGCCGACTATGGCTACACCTTC.

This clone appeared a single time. The CDR3 sequence: CASSPAGSTDTQYF. DNA for the CDR3: TGTGCCAGCTCACCAGCAGGGAGCACAGATACGCAGTATTTT. This chain uses TRBV18 with TRBJ2-3, with a possible D match to TRBD1 (5 bases). Germline V gene data show CDR1 as KGHSH and CDR2 as LQKENI. V lost 2 bases and J lost 0, with 6 bases in between. The CDR3 is made up of 14 amino acids.

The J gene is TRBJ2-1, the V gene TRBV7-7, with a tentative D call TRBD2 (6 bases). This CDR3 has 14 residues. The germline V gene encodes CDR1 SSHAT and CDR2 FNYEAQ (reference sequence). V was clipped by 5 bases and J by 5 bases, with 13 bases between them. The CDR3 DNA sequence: TGTGCCAGCAGCCCCCACGGGAGCCACAATGAGCAGTTCTTC. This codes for CASSPHGSHNEQFF.

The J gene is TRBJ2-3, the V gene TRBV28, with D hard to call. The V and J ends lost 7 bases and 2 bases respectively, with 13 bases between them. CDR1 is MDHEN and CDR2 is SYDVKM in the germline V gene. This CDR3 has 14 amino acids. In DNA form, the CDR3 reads TGTGCCAGCACTCTCGTTCGGCCCACAGATACGCAGTATTTT. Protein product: CASTLVRPTDTQYF.

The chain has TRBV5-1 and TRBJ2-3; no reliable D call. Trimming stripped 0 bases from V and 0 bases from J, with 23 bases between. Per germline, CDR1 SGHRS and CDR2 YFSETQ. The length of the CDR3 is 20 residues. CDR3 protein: CASSLGLGLDRYSSTDTQYF. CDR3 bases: TGCGCCAGCAGCTTGGGACTCGGTTTGGATCGCTATTCTAGCACAGATACGCAGTATTTT.

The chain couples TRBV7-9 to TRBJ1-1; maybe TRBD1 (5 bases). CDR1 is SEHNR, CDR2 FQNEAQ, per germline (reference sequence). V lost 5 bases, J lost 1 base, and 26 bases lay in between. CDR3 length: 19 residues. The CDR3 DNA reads TGTGCCAGCAGCCCACAAGTGGGGCTTCGGGTAGGAGGGAACACTGAAGCTTTCTTT. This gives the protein CASSPQVGLRVGGNTEAFF. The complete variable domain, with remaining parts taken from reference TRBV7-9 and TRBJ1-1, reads DTGVSQNPRHKITKRGQNVTFRCDPISEHNRLYWYRQTLGQGPEFLTYFQNEAQLEKSRLLSDRFSAERPKGSFSTLEIQRTEQGDSAMYLCASSPQVGLRVGGNTEAFFGQGTRLTVV.

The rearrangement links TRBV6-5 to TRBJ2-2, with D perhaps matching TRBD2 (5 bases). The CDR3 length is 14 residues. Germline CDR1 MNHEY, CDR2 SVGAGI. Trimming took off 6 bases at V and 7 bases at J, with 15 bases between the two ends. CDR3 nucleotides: TGTGCCAGCAGCCACTCCGACCGGGGCGGGGAGCTGTTTTTT. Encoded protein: CASSHSDRGGELFF.

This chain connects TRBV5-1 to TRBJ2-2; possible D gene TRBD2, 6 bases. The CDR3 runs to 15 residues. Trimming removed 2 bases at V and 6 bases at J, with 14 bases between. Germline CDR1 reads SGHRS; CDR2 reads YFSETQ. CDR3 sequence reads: CASSFQGKRAGELFF. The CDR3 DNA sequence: TGCGCCAGCAGCTTTCAGGGAAAGCGGGCCGGGGAGCTGTTTTTT.

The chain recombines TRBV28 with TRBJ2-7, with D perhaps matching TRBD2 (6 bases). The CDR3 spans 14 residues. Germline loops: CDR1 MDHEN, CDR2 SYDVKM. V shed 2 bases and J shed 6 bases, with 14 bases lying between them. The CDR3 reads CASSLGRLASEQYF. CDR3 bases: TGTGCCAGCAGTTTAGGGCGGCTAGCGAGCGAGCAGTACTTC.

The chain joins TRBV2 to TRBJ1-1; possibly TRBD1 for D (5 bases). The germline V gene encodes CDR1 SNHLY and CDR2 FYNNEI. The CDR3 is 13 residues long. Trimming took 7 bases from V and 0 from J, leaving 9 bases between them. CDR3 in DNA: TGTGCCAGCAAGGGACGCATGAACACTGAAGCTTTCTTT. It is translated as CASKGRMNTEAFF.

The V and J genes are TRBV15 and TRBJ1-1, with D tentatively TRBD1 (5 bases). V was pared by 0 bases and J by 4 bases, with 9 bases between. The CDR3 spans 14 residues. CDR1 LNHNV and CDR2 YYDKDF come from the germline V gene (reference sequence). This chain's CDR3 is CATSRDWTSTEAFF. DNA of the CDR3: TGTGCCACCAGCAGAGATTGGACAAGCACTGAAGCTTTCTTT.

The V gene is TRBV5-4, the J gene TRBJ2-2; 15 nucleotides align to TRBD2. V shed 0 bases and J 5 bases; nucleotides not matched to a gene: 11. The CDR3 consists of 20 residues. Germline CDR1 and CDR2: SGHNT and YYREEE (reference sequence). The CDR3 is CASSLGQRTSGRAGTGELFF. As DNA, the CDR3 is TGTGCCAGCAGCTTGGGACAGCGGACTAGCGGGAGGGCCGGGACCGGGGAGCTGTTTTTT. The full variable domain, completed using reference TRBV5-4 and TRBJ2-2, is ETGVTQSPTHLIKTRGQQVTLRCSSQSGHNTVSWYQQALGQGPQFIFQYYREEENGRGNFPPRFSGLQFPNYSSELNVNALELDDSALYLCASSLGQRTSGRAGTGELFFGEGSRLTVL.

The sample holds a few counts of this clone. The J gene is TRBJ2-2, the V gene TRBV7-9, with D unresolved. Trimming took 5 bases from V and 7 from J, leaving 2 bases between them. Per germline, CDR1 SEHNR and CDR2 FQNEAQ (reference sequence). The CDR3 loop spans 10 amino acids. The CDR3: CASSGGELFF. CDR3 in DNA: TGTGCCAGCAGCGGCGGGGAGCTGTTTTTT.

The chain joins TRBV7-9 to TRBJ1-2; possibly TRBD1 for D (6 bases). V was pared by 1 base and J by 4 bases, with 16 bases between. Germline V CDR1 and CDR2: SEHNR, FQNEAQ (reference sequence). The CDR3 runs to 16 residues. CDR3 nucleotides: TGTGCCAGCAGCTTAGTTAGGGCAGGGGAACTCTATGGCTACACCTTC. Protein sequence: CASSLVRAGELYGYTF.

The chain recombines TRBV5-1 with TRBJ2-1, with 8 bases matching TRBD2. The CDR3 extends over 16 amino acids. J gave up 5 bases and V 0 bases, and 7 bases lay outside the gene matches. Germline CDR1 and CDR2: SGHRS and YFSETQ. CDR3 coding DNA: TGCGCCAGCAGCTTGGCTCTAGCGGGCCCTGACAATGAGCAGTTCTTC. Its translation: CASSLALAGPDNEQFF.

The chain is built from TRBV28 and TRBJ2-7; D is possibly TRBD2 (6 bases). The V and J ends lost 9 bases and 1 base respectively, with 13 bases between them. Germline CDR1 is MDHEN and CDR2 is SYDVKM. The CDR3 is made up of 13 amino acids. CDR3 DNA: TGTGCCAGTTCCTGGGACTCATCCTACGAGCAGTACTTC. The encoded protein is CASSWDSSYEQYF.